The rows below give T cell receptor beta chains drawn from one sample of a study of T cell responses to AZD1222 COVID-19 vaccine. Method: immunoSEQ multiplex PCR; TCRdb's copy keeps in-frame clones and lacks some. Among some 150,000 clones, over 75% were seen once, and the ten largest hold under 7%. The source was peripheral blood, collected 28 days after the second dose of the MenACWY control vaccine. All receptors come from an adult who received the MenACWY meningococcal vaccine as a control. CDR3s include the opening cysteine and the closing phenylalanine or tryptophan. Each record gives: J gene, clone size, V gene, D gene, CDR3 DNA, CDR3 protein. D genes are given only for firm matches. Some rows mark clone size as missing; the rest say once, few, many or name a class of expanded clone.

TRBJ1-4 - TRBV21-1 - TGTGCCAGCAGAAGGGAGGCTAATGAAAAACTGTTTTTT CASRREANEKLFF
TRBJ1-2 - TRBV5-8 - TGTGCCAGCAGCCAACAAGGGATCTATGGCTACACCTTC CASSQQGIYGYTF
TRBJ1-5 once TRBV30 - TGTGCCTGGAGCGACAGGACTTTGCCCCAGCATTTT CAWSDRTLPQHF
TRBJ2-1 few TRBV12-3/TRBV12-4 TRBD2 TGTGCCAGCAGCGCGGGGGTTGGCTATGAGCAGTTCTTC CASSAGVGYEQFF
TRBJ2-7 - TRBV2 - TGTGCCAGCAGTGAGATCGGGTCTAGCTCCTACGAGCAGTACTTC CASSEIGSSSYEQYF
TRBJ1-5 - TRBV4-2 TRBD1 TGTGCCAGCAGCCAAGATCCAACAGGGGATAGCAATCAGCCCCAGCATTTT CASSQDPTGDSNQPQHF
TRBJ1-5 - TRBV6-2/TRBV6-3 - TGTGCCAGCAGTGCCCGGGACTACAATCAGCCCCAGCATTTT CASSARDYNQPQHF
TRBJ1-2 - TRBV18 TRBD1 TGTGCCAGCTCACCGCGGTCATTCTCCGGGACAGGAGCTAACTATGGCTACACCTTC CASSPRSFSGTGANYGYTF
TRBJ2-2 few TRBV9 TRBD2 TGTGCCAGCAGCAGACGCTCGACTAGCGGGAGGGCCGGCACCGGGGAGCTGTTTTTT CASSRRSTSGRAGTGELFF
TRBJ1-4 - TRBV19 TRBD1 TGTGCCAGTAGTATCCAGGGACAGTTAACAACTAATGAAAAACTGTTTTTT CASSIQGQLTTNEKLFF
TRBJ2-6 once TRBV6-5 - TGTGCCAGCAGTCAACTAGACCCTGGGGCCAACGTCCTGACTTTC CASSQLDPGANVLTF
TRBJ2-3 - TRBV6-5 - TGTGCCAGCGGCGACCCCACTACAGATACGCAGTATTTT CASGDPTTDTQYF
TRBJ2-1 - TRBV19 - TGTGCCAGTAGTATAGGGAGGAACAATGAGCAGTTCTTC CASSIGRNNEQFF
TRBJ1-5 - TRBV10-3 - TGTGCCATCAGTGAGGGGACACTAAATCAGCCCCAGCATTTT CAISEGTLNQPQHF
TRBJ1-2 once TRBV19 - TGTGCCAGTAGTATACTCCCGGGAGTCAACTATGGCTACACCTTC CASSILPGVNYGYTF
TRBJ2-3 few TRBV19 TRBD1 TGTGCCAGCGCCATCAGGGGGCCTAGTGATACGCAGTATTTT CASAIRGPSDTQYF
TRBJ1-6 - TRBV7-9 - TGTGCCAGCAGGGGGGGTAGCCTGGCTTCACCCCTCCACTTT CASRGGSLASPLHF
TRBJ1-1 few TRBV7-2 - TGTGCCAGCAGCTTCGAGGGGAACACTGAAGCTTTCTTT CASSFEGNTEAFF
TRBJ2-7 - TRBV11-3 - TGTGCCAGCAGCTTATCAGGGGACCGCGAGCAGTACTTC CASSLSGDREQYF